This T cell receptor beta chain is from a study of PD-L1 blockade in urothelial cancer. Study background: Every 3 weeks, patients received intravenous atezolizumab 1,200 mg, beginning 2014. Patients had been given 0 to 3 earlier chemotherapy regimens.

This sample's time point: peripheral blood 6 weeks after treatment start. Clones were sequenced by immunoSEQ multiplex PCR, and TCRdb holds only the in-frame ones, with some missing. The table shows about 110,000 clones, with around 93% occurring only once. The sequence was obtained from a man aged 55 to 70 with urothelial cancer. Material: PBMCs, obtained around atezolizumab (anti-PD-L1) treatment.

CDR3 nucleotide sequence: TGTGCCACCAGCAGAGAGGCTGACGGAACGGGAGGGCGAGCGTACTTC. Its translation: CATSREADGTGGRAYF. The chain couples TRBV15 to TRBJ2-4; 8 nucleotides agree with TRBD2. There are 16 residues in the CDR3. Losses at the gene ends were 0 bases for V and 15 bases for J; bases not matched to a gene: 16. Germline V gene sequence: CDR1 LNHNV, CDR2 YYDKDF (reference sequence).